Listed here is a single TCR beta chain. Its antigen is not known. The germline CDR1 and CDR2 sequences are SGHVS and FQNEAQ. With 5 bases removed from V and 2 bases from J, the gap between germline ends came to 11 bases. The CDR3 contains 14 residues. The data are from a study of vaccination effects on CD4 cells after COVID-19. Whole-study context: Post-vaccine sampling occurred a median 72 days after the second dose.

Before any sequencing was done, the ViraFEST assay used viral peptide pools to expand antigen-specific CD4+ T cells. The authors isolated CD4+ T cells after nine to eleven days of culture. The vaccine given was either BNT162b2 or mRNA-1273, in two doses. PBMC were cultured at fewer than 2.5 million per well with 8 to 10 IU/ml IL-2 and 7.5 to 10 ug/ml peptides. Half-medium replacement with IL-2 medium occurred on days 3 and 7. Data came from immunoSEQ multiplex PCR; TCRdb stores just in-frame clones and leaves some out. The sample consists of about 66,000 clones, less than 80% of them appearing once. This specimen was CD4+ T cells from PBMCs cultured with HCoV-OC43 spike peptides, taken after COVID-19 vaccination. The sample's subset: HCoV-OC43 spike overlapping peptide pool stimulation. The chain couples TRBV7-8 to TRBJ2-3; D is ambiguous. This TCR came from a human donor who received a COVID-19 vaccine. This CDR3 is CASSPRVNTDTQYF. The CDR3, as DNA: TGTGCCAGCAGCCCCCGAGTCAACACAGATACGCAGTATTTT.